Below are 32 T cell receptor beta chains sequenced from a single sample in a study of blood T cells in healthy people across ages. Alongside a J-beta primer mix, a sample-barcoded 5' primer served in a second PCR lasting about 7 to 11 cycles. TCRdb independently ran MiXCR on the 5' RACE reads; one entry per CDR3 protein. This repertoire shows approximately 800,000 distinct CDR3 sequences, about 55% found once; its top ten account for under 50%. The specimen was blood. The source is a man older than 75 in good health.

This chain links TRBV20-1 with TRBJ2-1; 8 bases line up with TRBD2. Germline CDR1 DFQATT, CDR2 SNEGSKA (reference sequence). The length of the CDR3 is 17 residues. J lost 0 bases, V lost 1 base, and 8 bases had no gene match. This CDR3 reads CSARGGGSGSSYNEQFF. The CDR3 region has the DNA TGCAGTGCTAGAGGGGGGGGGAGCGGGAGCTCCTACAATGAGCAGTTCTTC.

J is TRBJ1-1 and V is TRBV6-1; D gene ambiguous. This CDR3 has 13 amino acids. Germline values: CDR1 MNHNS, CDR2 SASEGT. The CDR3 nucleotides read TGTGAATCCCGCGGGAGCGTTGGGGTAGTAACTTTCTTT. It encodes CESRGSVGVVTFF.

The chain joins TRBV5-1 to TRBJ2-7, with D perhaps TRBD1 or TRBD2 (7 bases each). The DNA matches TRBJ2-5 better at its end, which makes the J call doubtful. CDR3 length: 14 amino acids. Germline V CDR1 and CDR2: SGHRS, YFSETQ. As DNA, the CDR3 is TGCGCCAGCTCGCAGGGGGGGATAGAAGAGACCCAGTACTTC. This gives the protein CASSQGGIEETQYF.

The chain has TRBV7-2 and TRBJ2-1; D ambiguous. This CDR3 spans 13 amino acids. Germline CDR1 is SGHTA and CDR2 is FQGNSA. The V and J ends lost 5 bases and 5 bases respectively, with 10 bases between them. CDR3 sequence: CASSLPQDNEQFF. DNA for the CDR3: TGTGCCAGCAGCCTGCCTCAAGACAATGAGCAGTTCTTC.

The V gene is TRBV7-7, the J gene TRBJ2-3; D is perhaps TRBD1 or TRBD2 (7 bases each). The CDR3 is 15 residues long. Trimming pared 5 bases from V and 3 bases from J, leaving 15 bases between. Germline CDR1 reads SSHAT; CDR2 reads FNYEAQ (reference sequence). The CDR3 region is CASSGGDSQTDTQYF. The CDR3, as DNA: TGTGCCAGCAGCGGGGGGGACAGCCAGACAGATACGCAGTATTTT.

This clonotype was seen only a few times. J is TRBJ2-5 and V is TRBV27, with D possibly being TRBD2 (6 bases). Looked up from germline, CDR1 is MNHEY and CDR2 is SMNVEV (reference sequence). V was pared by 6 bases and J by 4 bases, with 12 bases between. The CDR3 spans 13 residues. In DNA form, the CDR3 reads TGTGCCAGCAGGCCGGGAGCCCGAGAGACCCAGTACTTC. It translates to CASRPGARETQYF.

This clonotype was observed a few times. V and J are TRBV28 and TRBJ2-3, with a tentative D call TRBD2 (7 bases). Germline-derived CDR1 and CDR2 are MDHEN and SYDVKM. Trimming left V 5 bases short and J 2 bases short, with 29 bases between. The CDR3 has 20 residues. In DNA form, the CDR3 reads TGTGCCAGCAGTCGAATCGAGGGGTGGTTGCGGGGGCCGCCCACAGATACGCAGTATTTT. It is translated as CASSRIEGWLRGPPTDTQYF.

This clonotype has more than one count but fewer than ten. The rearrangement uses TRBV20-1 and TRBJ2-1; unclear D gene. The CDR3 spans 13 residues. Trimming cost V 1 base and J 5 bases, with 9 bases left between them. Germline assignment: CDR1 DFQATT and CDR2 SNEGSKA (reference sequence). Here the CDR3 DNA reads TGCAGTGCTAGAGCTCCTATCCACAATGAGCAGTTCTTC. Protein product: CSARAPIHNEQFF.

The chain carries TRBV20-1 and TRBJ2-7; maybe TRBD2 (6 bases). The CDR3 is 15 residues long. Trimming took 1 base from V and 3 from J, leaving 16 bases between them. Germline V lookup: CDR1 DFQATT, CDR2 SNEGSKA (reference sequence). The CDR3 DNA sequence: TGCAGTGCTAGAGTTTGGCGGGGATCATTCTACGAGCAGTACTTC. Translating it yields CSARVWRGSFYEQYF.

This sequence joins TRBV5-1 and TRBJ1-2; D not resolved. The CDR3 is 14 amino acids. V was clipped by 0 bases and J by 7 bases, with 13 bases between them. Germline V lookup: CDR1 SGHRS, CDR2 YFSETQ. The CDR3, as DNA: TGCGCCAGCAGCTTGGCCGTCCCGCAGGCTGGCTACACCTTC. Residues: CASSLAVPQAGYTF.

The genes are TRBV3-1 and TRBJ2-5; possible D gene TRBD2, 6 bases. Per the germline V gene, CDR1 is LGHDT and CDR2 is YNNKEL (reference sequence). V lost 3 bases and J lost 11, with 22 bases in between. The CDR3 is made up of 15 amino acids. CDR3 nucleotides: TGTGCCAGCAGCCAGGGGAAGGGGAGGTACAATGAGCAGTACTTC. This sequence encodes CASSQGKGRYNEQYF.

This chain joins TRBV3-1 and TRBJ2-4, with TRBD2 matching over 15 bases. The closer fit of TRBJ2-7 to the DNA end suggests the J call may be wrong. Germline CDR1 and CDR2: LGHDT and YNNKEL (reference sequence). The CDR3 contains 18 residues. The CDR3 here is CASSPGLAGGFVSYEQYF. In DNA, the CDR3 is TGTGCCAGCAGCCCGGGACTAGCGGGAGGTTTTGTCTCCTACGAGCAGTACTTC.

The table lists this clonotype with a count of one. This chain connects TRBV11-2 to TRBJ2-7; 11 positions match TRBD2. After removal of 5 bases from V and 7 bases from J, the junction contained 10 bases not matched to a gene. CDR3 length equals 15 residues. Germline loops: CDR1 SGHAT, CDR2 FQNNGV. The CDR3 spells CASSQMLAGGWEQYF. In nucleotides, the CDR3 is TGTGCCAGCAGCCAAATGCTAGCGGGAGGTTGGGAGCAGTACTTC.

This chain joins TRBV7-2 and TRBJ2-3; 7 nucleotides line up with TRBD1. Germline CDR1 is SGHTA and CDR2 is FQGNSA. V shed 5 bases, J shed 4 bases, and the junction held 3 bases outside the gene matches. The CDR3 is 13 amino acids. CDR3 region: CASSDRAADTQYF. The CDR3, as DNA: TGTGCCAGCAGCGACAGGGCGGCAGATACGCAGTATTTT. The whole variable domain, remainder taken from reference TRBV7-2 and TRBJ2-3, is GAGVSQSPSNKVTEKGKDVELRCDPISGHTALYWYRQSLGQGLEFLIYFQGNSAPDKSGLPSDRFSAERTGGSVSTLTIQRTQQEDSAVYLCASSDRAADTQYFGPGTRLTVL.

The chain recombines TRBV10-3 with TRBJ2-1, with D tentatively TRBD2 (6 bases). Trimming left V 6 bases short and J 0 bases short, with 18 bases between. The germline V gene encodes CDR1 ENHRY and CDR2 SYGVKD. The CDR3 totals 17 residues. The CDR3 nucleotides are TGTGCCATCAGCGGGGGTGGGGGGACGAGCTCCTACAATGAGCAGTTCTTC. Its protein is CAISGGGGTSSYNEQFF.

This clonotype was counted once. The genes are TRBV3-1 and TRBJ2-1; TRBD2 matches 7 bases. The CDR3 consists of 18 residues. CDR1 is LGHDT and CDR2 is YNNKEL in the germline V gene (reference sequence). The V segment lost 0 bases and the J segment 4 bases; nucleotides outside the gene matches: 12. The CDR3 DNA follows: TGTGCCAGCAGCCAAGACGGGGGGAGCGGGACGACTTACAATGAGCAGTTCTTC. Protein product: CASSQDGGSGTTYNEQFF.

This clonotype turned up a few times. This sequence joins TRBV10-3 and TRBJ2-1, with 10 bases aligning to TRBD2. CDR1 and CDR2 from the germline V gene are ENHRY and SYGVKD. J was trimmed by 4 bases and V by 0 bases; bases with no gene match: 6. The CDR3 contains 17 residues. The CDR3 nucleotides read TGTGCCATCAGTGAGTCTAGCGGGAGGAGAATTTACAATGAGCAGTTCTTC. This sequence encodes CAISESSGRRIYNEQFF.

J is TRBJ1-2 and V is TRBV24-1, with 7 bases identical to TRBD1. The CDR3 runs 16 residues. The trim removed 4 bases at V and 4 bases at J, leaving 11 bases unmatched. Germline CDR1 and CDR2: KGHDR and SFDVKD. This chain's CDR3 is CATSDSDDRASYGYTF. CDR3 coding DNA: TGTGCCACCAGTGACTCCGACGACAGGGCTTCCTATGGCTACACCTTC.

This clonotype was picked up a small number of times. The J gene is TRBJ2-7, the V gene TRBV7-9; D possibly uses TRBD1 or TRBD2 (5 bases each). The CDR3 length is 13 residues. V lost 2 bases, J lost 9 bases, and 14 bases lay in between. Germline assignment: CDR1 SEHNR and CDR2 FQNEAQ (reference sequence). For the CDR3, the DNA is TGTGCCAGCAGCTTACGAGGGGCTGGGGTGCAGTACTTC. Protein product: CASSLRGAGVQYF.

At least ten counts were recorded for this clonotype. The DNA of the CDR3 is TGCAGCGTTGAAGTAGGCAGGGCCGACGAGCAGTACTTC. Amino acid sequence: CSVEVGRADEQYF. This chain joins TRBV29-1 and TRBJ2-7; D possibly corresponds to TRBD1 (5 bases). The CDR3 loop spans 13 amino acids. V was clipped by 1 base and J by 5 bases, with 12 bases between them. The germline V gene encodes CDR1 SQVTM and CDR2 ANQGSEA.

CDR3 DNA: TGTGCCAGCAGCCAACTAGCGGGAGGGCCAGAGACCCAGTACTTC. This translates into CASSQLAGGPETQYF. V is TRBV3-1 and J is TRBJ2-5; 12 bases line up with TRBD2. With V trimmed by 2 bases and J by 4 bases, 2 bases remained unmatched. The CDR3 is 15 amino acids. The germline V gene has CDR1 LGHDT and CDR2 YNNKEL (reference sequence).

The rearrangement links TRBV4-2 to TRBJ2-3, with 8 bases lining up with TRBD2. Germline values: CDR1 LGHNA, CDR2 YNFKEQ. V trimming: 3 bases; J trimming: 8 bases; junction bases outside the gene matches: 19. The CDR3 extends over 18 amino acids. CDR3 coding DNA: TGTGCCAGCAGCCAGGGGGCGGGAGGCATTCCAAGGGCGGCTACGCAGTATTTT. As protein: CASSQGAGGIPRAATQYF.

The chain joins TRBV5-1 to TRBJ1-6; a weak D match, TRBD1 (5 bases). CDR1 and CDR2 from the germline V gene are SGHRS and YFSETQ. This CDR3 is built from 20 residues. The V and J ends lost 9 bases and 8 bases respectively, with 36 bases between them. CDR3 sequence (DNA): TGCGCCACCGCCCTCCTCCCGGCCCCGTTCTCGGGACGTCAGGATTCACCCCTCCACTTT. Translating it yields CATALLPAPFSGRQDSPLHF.

J is TRBJ2-3 and V is TRBV7-9, with 10 bases that match TRBD2. Unmatched junction bases numbered 16, after V lost 2 bases and J lost 14 bases. Germline V gene sequence: CDR1 SEHNR, CDR2 FQNEAQ (reference sequence). The CDR3 has 16 residues. This CDR3 reads CASSLFTSGEHRYAYF. CDR3 nucleotide sequence: TGTGCCAGCAGCTTATTTACTAGCGGGGAGCACAGATACGCGTATTTT.

This clonotype was observed a few times. The germline gene is not matched at one end of the junction; a read error may be the cause. J is TRBJ2-4 and V is TRBV20-1, with D tentatively TRBD2 (5 bases). Germline V CDR1 and CDR2: DFQATT, SNEGSKA (reference sequence). The CDR3 is made up of 14 amino acids. CDR3: CSTRRLQAKNIQYF. For the CDR3, the DNA is TGCAGTACTAGGCGCCTCCAAGCCAAAAACATTCAGTACTTC.

On this clonotype itself: One junction end does not reproduce the germline sequence, and a read error may be involved. The rearrangement joins TRBV5-1 to TRBJ2-3; 8 bases line up with TRBD2. The germline gives CDR1 SGHRS, CDR2 YFSETQ. This CDR3 region has 14 residues. DNA of the CDR3: TGCACCAGCAGCTTAGGTAGCGGGAACAGATACGCGTATTTT. Amino acids: CTSSLGSGNRYAYF.

The chain uses TRBV18 and TRBJ2-2; TRBD1 matches at 10 bases. Germline CDR1 and CDR2: KGHSH and LQKENI. The V segment lost 6 bases and the J segment 4 bases; nucleotides outside the gene matches: 8. CDR3 length: 16 amino acids. CDR3 sequence: CASSGPGQGTTGELFF. DNA of the CDR3: TGTGCCAGCTCCGGCCCGGGACAGGGGACCACCGGGGAGCTGTTTTTT.

The rearrangement uses TRBV9 and TRBJ1-2, with 7 nucleotides matching TRBD1. V was clipped by 0 bases and J by 4 bases; unmatched bases: 6. The CDR3 contains 15 residues. Per the germline V gene, CDR1 is SGDLS and CDR2 is YYNGEE. The CDR3 protein is CASSVARDSPYGYTF. The CDR3 DNA is TGTGCCAGCAGCGTAGCCAGGGACAGCCCCTATGGCTACACCTTC.

This clonotype was detected only a few times. This chain links TRBV7-2 with TRBJ2-3, with TRBD2 identical over 14 bases. This CDR3 contains 16 residues. J was trimmed by 9 bases and V by 5 bases; bases with no gene match: 10. Germline loops: CDR1 SGHTA, CDR2 FQGNSA. CDR3 residues: CASSLVGLAGAGTQYF. CDR3 nucleotide sequence: TGTGCCAGCAGCCTGGTGGGACTAGCGGGAGCGGGGACGCAGTATTTT.

The chain carries TRBV6-6 and TRBJ2-1; 7 positions match TRBD1. Germline V gene data show CDR1 as MNHNY and CDR2 as SVGAGI (reference sequence). V lost 7 bases to trimming and J lost 8 bases; unmatched junction nucleotides: 8. The CDR3 loop spans 13 amino acids. CDR3 in amino acids: CASIKDRLDEQFF. CDR3 DNA: TGTGCCAGCATAAAGGACAGGCTCGATGAGCAGTTCTTC.

The CDR3 bases are TGCAGCGTCGACCGGGACAGGGATTTAGATGGCTACACCTTC. Amino acids: CSVDRDRDLDGYTF. The chain uses TRBV29-1 and TRBJ1-2; TRBD1 agrees at 9 bases. With V trimmed by 6 bases and J by 6 bases, 11 bases remained unmatched. Germline values: CDR1 SQVTM, CDR2 ANQGSEA. This CDR3 comprises 14 residues.

A single count supports this clonotype. The CDR3 DNA sequence: TGTGCCAGCAGTTTATCGGGGGGGGGACGGAACAATGAGCAGTTCTTC. Encoded protein: CASSLSGGGRNNEQFF. V is TRBV27 and J is TRBJ2-1, with 7 positions matching TRBD2. V shed 0 bases and J 5 bases; nucleotides not matched to a gene: 7. This CDR3 region has 16 residues. CDR1 and CDR2 (germline): MNHEY, SMNVEV (reference sequence).